This T cell receptor beta chain emerged from a study of T cell responses to AZD1222 COVID-19 vaccine. Method: immunoSEQ multiplex PCR; TCRdb's copy keeps in-frame clones and lacks some. The table shows some 140,000 clones, with roughly 90% occurring only once. Trimming pared 5 bases from V and 0 bases from J, leaving 11 bases between. CDR3 length equals 15 residues. The germline V gene encodes CDR1 MNHEY and CDR2 SMNVEV (reference sequence). The clonotype originates from an adult in good health. The chain uses TRBV27 and TRBJ2-1, with D perhaps matching TRBD2 (6 bases). This material consisted of peripheral blood, taken on day 0 of AZD1222 vaccination. In nucleotides, the CDR3 is TGTGCCAGCAGTCACCGGGGGAGCTCCTACAATGAGCAGTTCTTC. It codes for CASSHRGSSYNEQFF.